The following is a T cell receptor (beta chain) sequence with its context. Normal lung was taken at the farthest possible site, at least 3 cm from tumour. The record originates from a study of immune cell composition in non-small cell lung cancer. Only in-frame clones appear in the TCRdb table, and some are missing; sequencing was by immunoSEQ multiplex PCR. The sample contains under 3,500 clones, roughly 84% of which appear only once. The CDR3 has 17 residues. CDR1 and CDR2 from the germline V gene are SGHDN and FVKESK. Unmatched junction bases numbered 11, after V lost 0 bases and J lost 7 bases. What was sequenced was non-adjacent lung tissue. The TCR comes from a human donor with non-small cell lung cancer. The chain is built from TRBV14 and TRBJ2-1, with TRBD1 matching over 8 bases. The CDR3 bases are TGTGCCAGCAGCCAAGACGAGCCCGGACAGGGACGGAATGAGCAGTTCTTC. Translated: CASSQDEPGQGRNEQFF.